This T cell receptor beta chain is drawn from a study of Ad26.COV2.S vaccination and SARS-CoV-2 variants. Study-level background: As a participant in COV1001, the donor was in the Ad26.COV2.S trial arm.

Many counts were recorded for this clone. Its target is not known. Trimming took 5 bases from V and 0 from J; bases not matched to a gene: 11. The CDR3 runs 19 residues. From germline, CDR1 is LNHNV and CDR2 YYDKDF (reference sequence). Study results and caveats: The study found higher spike-specific TCR breadth in vaccine than placebo recipients. Reported findings describe substantial breadth in spike-specific CD8+ and CD4+ T cell responses following vaccination.

The table came from immunoSEQ multiplex PCR; TCRdb's copy has only in-frame clones and leaves some out. The sample has more than 400,000 clones, roughly 91% seen once. Treatment in this sample: 19 received Ad26.COV2.S at low or high dose, single or two shots; five or six received placebo; per-sample allocation not given. The investigators took samples on day 63 after the first vaccine or placebo injection. V usage is TRBV15 and J usage is TRBJ2-5; TRBD2 agrees at 14 bases. The source material was peripheral blood, sampled in a trial of Ad26.COV2.S vaccine versus placebo. This TCR came from a person aged 18 to 59 who received the Ad26.COV2.S COVID-19 vaccine or a placebo. The CDR3 nucleotides read TGTGCCACCAGCGGCTTTTCCAGACTAGCGGGAGGGTACCAAGAGACCCAGTACTTC. The encoded protein is CATSGFSRLAGGYQETQYF.